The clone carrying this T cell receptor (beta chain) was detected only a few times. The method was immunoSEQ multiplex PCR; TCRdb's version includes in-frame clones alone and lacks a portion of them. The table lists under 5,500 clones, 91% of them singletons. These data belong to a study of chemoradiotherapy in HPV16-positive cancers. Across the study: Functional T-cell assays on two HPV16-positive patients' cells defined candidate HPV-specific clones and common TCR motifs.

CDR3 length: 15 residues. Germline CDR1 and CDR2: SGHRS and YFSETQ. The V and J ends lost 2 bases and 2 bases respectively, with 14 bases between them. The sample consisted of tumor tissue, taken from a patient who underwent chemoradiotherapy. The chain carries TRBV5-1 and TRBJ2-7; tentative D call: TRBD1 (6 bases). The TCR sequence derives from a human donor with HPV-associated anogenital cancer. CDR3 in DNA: TGCGCCAGCAGCTTAAGGACAGAAAGCCCCTACGAGCAGTACTTC. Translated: CASSLRTESPYEQYF.